These T cell receptor beta chains were read from a single sample in a study of blood T cell repertoires in COVID-19. Libraries were prepared by immunoSEQ multiplex PCR; TCRdb keeps only in-frame clonotypes and omits some of them. The sample lists over 100,000 clones; around nine tenths were seen once. Input material: peripheral blood. The source is a man aged 35-49 years with acute or convalescent COVID-19. CDR3s include the opening cysteine and the closing phenylalanine or tryptophan. A D gene is named only where the DNA matches it firmly.

V: TRBV11-3; D: TRBD2; CDR3: CASSYRLAGKTDTQYF
V: TRBV7-2; D: .; CDR3: CASSLGPRVGYEQYF
V: TRBV19; D: .; CDR3: CASSYSNQPQHF
V: TRBV7-2; D: .; CDR3: CASSLEQGYTIYF
V: TRBV5-1; D: TRBD2; CDR3: CASSLETGGSPKSSYNEQFF
V: TRBV6-5; D: TRBD1; CDR3: CAIARDRDSYEQYF
V: TRBV6-5; D: TRBD1; CDR3: CASSREGTGNGYTF
V: TRBV5-1; D: .; CDR3: CASSLGTFEQFF
V: TRBV30; D: TRBD1; CDR3: CAWSGPRTGVGETQYF
V: TRBV14; D: .; CDR3: CASSPRRGDTGELFF
V: TRBV5-6; D: .; CDR3: CASSLHRESGYTF
V: TRBV5-1; D: .; CDR3: CASSLGGRETQYF
V: TRBV5-1; D: .; CDR3: CASSESPYNEQFF
V: TRBV15; D: TRBD2; CDR3: CATSLGLAQETQYF
V: TRBV10-3; D: TRBD1; CDR3: CAISETSSLGQGRYNEQFF
V: TRBV5-1; D: .; CDR3: CASSPGDYNNQPQHF
V: TRBV6-5; D: .; CDR3: CASHSRTSKNEQFF
V: TRBV9; D: .; CDR3: CASSVAGSSHEQYF
V: TRBV18; D: .; CDR3: CASSPEEINEKLFF
V: TRBV4-2; D: .; CDR3: CASSQGARRLNTEAFF
V: TRBV9; D: TRBD1; CDR3: CASSERDRWMNTEAFF
V: TRBV6-6; D: TRBD1; CDR3: CASSRTGGNGNTIYF